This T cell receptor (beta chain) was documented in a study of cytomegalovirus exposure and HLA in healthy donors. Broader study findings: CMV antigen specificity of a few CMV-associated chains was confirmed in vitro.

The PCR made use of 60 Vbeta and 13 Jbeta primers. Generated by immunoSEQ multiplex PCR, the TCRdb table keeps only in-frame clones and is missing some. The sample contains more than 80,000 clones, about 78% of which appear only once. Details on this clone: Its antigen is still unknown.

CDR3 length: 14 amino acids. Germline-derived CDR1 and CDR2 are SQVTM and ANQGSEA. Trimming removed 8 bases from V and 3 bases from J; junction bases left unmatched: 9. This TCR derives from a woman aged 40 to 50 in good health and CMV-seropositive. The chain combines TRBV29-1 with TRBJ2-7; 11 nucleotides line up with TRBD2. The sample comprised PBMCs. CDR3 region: CSISIGTSGYEQYF. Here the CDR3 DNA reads TGCAGCATTTCAATAGGGACTAGCGGCTACGAGCAGTACTTC.